The source of this T cell receptor (beta chain) is a study of cytomegalovirus exposure and HLA in healthy donors. Clones were sequenced by immunoSEQ multiplex PCR, and TCRdb holds only the in-frame ones, with some missing. The repertoire holds roughly 260,000 clones, with 80% to 90% as singletons. The V gene's germline CDR1 is SGHRS and CDR2 YFSETQ. The CDR3 runs 16 residues. J lost 4 bases, V lost 2 bases, and 4 bases had no gene match. The rearrangement links TRBV5-1 to TRBJ2-1; 12 bases are shared with TRBD2. The sample was PBMCs. This receptor was identified in a young man in good health and CMV-seronegative. The CDR3 is CASSFRLAGDYNEQFF. CDR3 DNA: TGCGCCAGCAGCTTTAGACTAGCGGGGGATTACAATGAGCAGTTCTTC.